The next 7 T cell receptor beta chains were all read from a single sample in a study of cytomegalovirus exposure and HLA in healthy donors. Researchers ran the PCR with 60 Vbeta and 13 Jbeta primers. Some clones are missing from TCRdb's copy, which holds only in-frame ones; the method was immunoSEQ multiplex PCR. The sample holds about 160,000 clones; around 81% are singletons and the top ten take 0.95% to 1.1%. Sequenced input: PBMCs. Source of these receptors: a woman in her forties in good health and CMV-seronegative.

The chain has TRBV30 and TRBJ2-7; weak D call: TRBD1 (6 bases). Germline V gene data show CDR1 as GTSNPN and CDR2 as SVGIG (reference sequence). The CDR3 spans 13 residues. V was cut by 8 bases and J by 3 bases, with 17 bases left in between. In DNA, the CDR3 is TGTGCCGCTTACCGGGACAATAACTACGAGCAGTACTTC. Its translation: CAAYRDNNYEQYF. Full variable domain (outside the CDR3, taken from reference TRBV30 and TRBJ2-7): SQTIHQWPATLVQPVGSPLSLECTVEGTSNPNLYWYRQAAGRGLQLLFYSVGIGQISSEVPQNLSASRPQDRQFILSSKKLLLSDSGFYLCAAYRDNNYEQYFGPGTRLTVT.

This clone was counted only a few times. V usage is TRBV7-9 and J usage is TRBJ2-3; D gene uncertain. CDR1 is SEHNR, CDR2 FQNEAQ, per germline (reference sequence). The CDR3 is 15 amino acids. V was cut by 6 bases and J by 0 bases, with 13 bases left in between. CDR3 DNA: TGTGCCAGCAGTCAAACCTCCGGGAGCACAGATACGCAGTATTTT. It encodes CASSQTSGSTDTQYF.

The chain links TRBV5-1 to TRBJ1-2; 7 nucleotides line up with TRBD1. V trimming: 1 base; J trimming: 8 bases; junction bases outside the gene matches: 8. This CDR3 has 14 amino acids. Germline lookup yields CDR1 SGHRS and CDR2 YFSETQ. CDR3 in DNA: TGCGCCAGCAGCTTGCAGGGGGACCCGGACGGCTACACCTTC. This translates into CASSLQGDPDGYTF. The full variable domain, with the rest looked up from reference TRBV5-1 and TRBJ1-2, is KAGVTQTPRYLIKTRGQQVTLSCSPISGHRSVSWYQQTPGQGLQFLFEYFSETQRNKGNFPGRFSGRQFSNSRSEMNVSTLELGDSALYLCASSLQGDPDGYTFGSGTRLTVV.

The chain recombines TRBV29-1 with TRBJ2-3; 10 bases map to TRBD1. CDR1 and CDR2 (germline): SQVTM, ANQGSEA. The CDR3 extends over 15 amino acids. The V gene end was trimmed by 1 base and the J gene end by 3 bases; junction bases not matched to a gene: 4. The CDR3 coding sequence is TGCAGCGTTGAAGGGTGGGGACAGGGGACAGATACGCAGTATTTT. This translates into CSVEGWGQGTDTQYF.

The sample holds one count of this clone. V is TRBV2 and J is TRBJ2-1; 8 bases fit TRBD1. Germline V gene lookup returns CDR1 SNHLY and CDR2 FYNNEI. V shed 1 base, J shed 3 bases, and the junction held 2 bases outside the gene matches. The CDR3 is 15 amino acids. The CDR3 protein is CASSEEGTGYNEQFF. The CDR3 bases are TGTGCCAGCAGTGAAGAGGGGACAGGCTACAATGAGCAGTTCTTC.

The rearrangement joins TRBV6-1 to TRBJ2-1; D uncertain. The germline V gene encodes CDR1 MNHNS and CDR2 SASEGT. Trimming shortened V by 2 bases and J by 0 bases, and 14 bases separated the two germline ends. The CDR3 loop spans 17 amino acids. CDR3: CASSERSPVSSYNEQFF. For the CDR3, the DNA is TGTGCCAGCAGTGAACGGTCCCCCGTGAGCTCCTACAATGAGCAGTTCTTC.

The chain recombines TRBV25-1 with TRBJ1-5, with D unresolved. Germline-derived CDR1 and CDR2 are MGHDK and SYGVNS. The V end was cut by 8 bases, the J end by 0 bases, with 20 bases between. The CDR3 contains 17 residues. CDR3 protein: CASPQWRPLPSNQPQHF. The CDR3 coding sequence is TGTGCCAGCCCGCAGTGGAGGCCCCTACCTAGCAATCAGCCCCAGCATTTT. Looking up the rest from reference TRBV25-1 and TRBJ1-5 gives the full variable domain: EADIYQTPRYLVIGTGKKITLECSQTMGHDKMYWYQQDPGMELHLIHYSYGVNSTEKGDLSSESTVSRIRTEHFPLTLESARPSHTSQYLCASPQWRPLPSNQPQHFGDGTRLSIL.